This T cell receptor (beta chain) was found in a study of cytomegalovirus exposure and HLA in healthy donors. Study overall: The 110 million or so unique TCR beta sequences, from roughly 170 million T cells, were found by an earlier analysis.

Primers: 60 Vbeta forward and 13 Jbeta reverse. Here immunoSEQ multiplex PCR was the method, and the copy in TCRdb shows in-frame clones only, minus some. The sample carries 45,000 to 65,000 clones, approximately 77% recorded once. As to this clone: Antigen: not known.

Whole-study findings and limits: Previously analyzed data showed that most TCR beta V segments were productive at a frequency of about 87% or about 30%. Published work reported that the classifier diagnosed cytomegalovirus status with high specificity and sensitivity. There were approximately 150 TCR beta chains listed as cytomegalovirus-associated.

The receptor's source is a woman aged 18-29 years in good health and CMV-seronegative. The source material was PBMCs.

The CDR3: CASSIGDRRFGAGQFF. In DNA, the CDR3 is TGTGCCAGTAGTATAGGCGACAGACGTTTTGGCGCAGGACAGTTCTTC. The chain joins TRBV19 to TRBJ2-1; a possible D gene is TRBD1 (5 bases). The germline V gene has CDR1 LNHDA and CDR2 SQIVND (reference sequence). The CDR3 has 16 amino acids. V was clipped by 1 base and J by 13 bases, with 23 bases between them.